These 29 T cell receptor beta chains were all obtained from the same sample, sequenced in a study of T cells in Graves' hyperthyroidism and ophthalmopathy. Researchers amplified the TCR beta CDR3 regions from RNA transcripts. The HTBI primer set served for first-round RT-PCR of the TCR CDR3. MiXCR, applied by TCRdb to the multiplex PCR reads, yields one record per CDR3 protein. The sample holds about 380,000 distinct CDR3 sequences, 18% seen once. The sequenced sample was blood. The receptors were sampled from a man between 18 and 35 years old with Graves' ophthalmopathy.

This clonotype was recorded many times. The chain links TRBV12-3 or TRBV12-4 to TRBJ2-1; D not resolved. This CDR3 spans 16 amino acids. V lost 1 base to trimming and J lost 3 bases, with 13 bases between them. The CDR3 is CASSLVMIGLYNEQFF. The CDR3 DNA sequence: TGTGCCAGCAGTTTAGTGATGATTGGGCTCTACAATGAGCAGTTCTTC.

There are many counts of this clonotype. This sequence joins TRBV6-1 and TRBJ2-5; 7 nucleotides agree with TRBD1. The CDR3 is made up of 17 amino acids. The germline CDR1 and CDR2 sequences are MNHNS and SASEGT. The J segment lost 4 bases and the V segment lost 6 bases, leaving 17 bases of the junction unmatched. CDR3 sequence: CASSTYPQGVNGETQYF. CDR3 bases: TGTGCCAGCAGCACCTACCCCCAGGGGGTAAACGGAGAGACCCAGTACTTC.

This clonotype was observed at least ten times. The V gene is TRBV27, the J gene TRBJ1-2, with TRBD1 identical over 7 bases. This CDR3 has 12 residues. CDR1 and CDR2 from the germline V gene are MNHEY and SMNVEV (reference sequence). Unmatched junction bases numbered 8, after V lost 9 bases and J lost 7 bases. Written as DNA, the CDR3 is TGTGCCAGTTCCCCAGGGGGAGGTGGCTACACCTTC. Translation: CASSPGGGGYTF.

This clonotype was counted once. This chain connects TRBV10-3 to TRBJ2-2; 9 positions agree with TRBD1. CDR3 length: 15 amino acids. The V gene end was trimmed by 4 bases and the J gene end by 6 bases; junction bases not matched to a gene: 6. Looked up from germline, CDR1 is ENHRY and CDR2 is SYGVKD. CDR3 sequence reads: CAISGGQGVAGELFF. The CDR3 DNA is TGTGCCATCAGTGGGGGACAGGGTGTAGCCGGGGAGCTGTTTTTT.

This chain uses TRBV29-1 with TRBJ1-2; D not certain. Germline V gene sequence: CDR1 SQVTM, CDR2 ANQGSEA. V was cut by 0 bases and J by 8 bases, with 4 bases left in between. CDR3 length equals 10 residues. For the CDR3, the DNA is TGCAGCGTTGAAGAGGACGGCTACACCTTC. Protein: CSVEEDGYTF.

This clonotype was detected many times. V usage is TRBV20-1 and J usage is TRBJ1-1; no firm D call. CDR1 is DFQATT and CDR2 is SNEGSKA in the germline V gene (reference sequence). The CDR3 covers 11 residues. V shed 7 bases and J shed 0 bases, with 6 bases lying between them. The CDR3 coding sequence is TGCAGTGGGATTTTGAACACTGAAGCTTTCTTT. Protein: CSGILNTEAFF.

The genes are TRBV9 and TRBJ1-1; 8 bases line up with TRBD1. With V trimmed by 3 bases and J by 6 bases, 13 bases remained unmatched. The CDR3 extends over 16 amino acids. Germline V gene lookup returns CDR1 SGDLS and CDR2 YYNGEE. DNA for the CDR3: TGTGCCAGCAGCGCTGCGGGGACAGGACCAGGCCCTGAAGCTTTCTTT. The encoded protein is CASSAAGTGPGPEAFF.

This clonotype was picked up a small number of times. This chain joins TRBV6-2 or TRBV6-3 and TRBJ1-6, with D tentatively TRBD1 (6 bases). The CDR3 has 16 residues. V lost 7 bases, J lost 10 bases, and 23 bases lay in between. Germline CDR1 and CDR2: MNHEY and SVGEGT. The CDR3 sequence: CASTRVGGDFYSPLHF. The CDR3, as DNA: TGTGCCAGCACCAGGGTCGGGGGCGATTTTTACTCACCCCTCCACTTT.

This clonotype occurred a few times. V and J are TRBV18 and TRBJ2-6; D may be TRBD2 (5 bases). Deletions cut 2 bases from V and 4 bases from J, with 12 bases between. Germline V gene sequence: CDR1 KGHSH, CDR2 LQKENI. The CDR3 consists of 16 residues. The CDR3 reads CASSPITGIGANVLTF. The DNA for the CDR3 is TGTGCCAGCTCACCAATCACCGGGATCGGGGCCAACGTCCTGACTTTC.

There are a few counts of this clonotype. CDR3 DNA: TGTGCCAGTAGACCCATAGGGGGGGTTTCAACCGGGGAGCTGTTTTTT. Translated, it gives CASRPIGGVSTGELFF. The genes are TRBV19 and TRBJ2-2; D might be TRBD2 (7 bases). CDR3 length: 16 amino acids. With 6 bases removed from V and 5 bases from J, the gap between germline ends came to 19 bases. Germline lookup yields CDR1 LNHDA and CDR2 SQIVND (reference sequence).

The CDR3 loop reads CSARSGLAGDADTQYF. The DNA for the CDR3 is TGCAGTGCTAGATCGGGACTAGCGGGGGACGCAGATACGCAGTATTTT. The chain recombines TRBV20-1 with TRBJ2-3; TRBD2 aligns across 14 bases. The CDR3 sequence is 16 residues long. Germline lookup yields CDR1 DFQATT and CDR2 SNEGSKA (reference sequence). V shed 2 bases, J shed 4 bases, and the junction held 5 bases outside the gene matches.

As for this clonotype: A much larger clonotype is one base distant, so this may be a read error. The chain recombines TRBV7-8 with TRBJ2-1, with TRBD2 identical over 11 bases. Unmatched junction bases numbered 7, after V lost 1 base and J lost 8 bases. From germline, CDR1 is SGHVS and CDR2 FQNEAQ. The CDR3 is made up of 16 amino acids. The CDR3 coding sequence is TGTGCCAGCAGCTTAGAACTTAGCGGGGGGGTGCATGAGCAGTTCTTC. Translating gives CASSLELSGGVHEQFF.

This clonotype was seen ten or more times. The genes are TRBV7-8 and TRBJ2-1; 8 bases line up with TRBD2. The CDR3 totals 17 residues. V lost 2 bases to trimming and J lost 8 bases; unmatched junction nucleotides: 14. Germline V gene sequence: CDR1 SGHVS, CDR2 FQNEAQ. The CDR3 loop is CASSLTSLAVGSYEQFF. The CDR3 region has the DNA TGTGCCAGCAGCTTAACTTCACTAGCGGTCGGGAGCTATGAGCAGTTCTTC.

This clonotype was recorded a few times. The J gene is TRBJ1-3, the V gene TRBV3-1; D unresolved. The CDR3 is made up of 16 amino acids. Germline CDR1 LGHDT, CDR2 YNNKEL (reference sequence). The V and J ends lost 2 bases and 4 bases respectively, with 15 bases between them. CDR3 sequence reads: CASSQLAVRYGNTIYF. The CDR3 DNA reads TGTGCCAGCAGCCAACTTGCGGTACGCTACGGAAACACCATATATTTT.

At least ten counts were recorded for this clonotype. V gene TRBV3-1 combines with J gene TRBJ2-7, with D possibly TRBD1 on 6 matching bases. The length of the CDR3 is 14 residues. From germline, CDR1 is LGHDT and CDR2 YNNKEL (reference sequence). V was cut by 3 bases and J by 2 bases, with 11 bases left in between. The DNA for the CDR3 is TGTGCCAGCAGCCAGGACAGTTCCGCCTACGAGCAGTACTTC. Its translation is CASSQDSSAYEQYF.

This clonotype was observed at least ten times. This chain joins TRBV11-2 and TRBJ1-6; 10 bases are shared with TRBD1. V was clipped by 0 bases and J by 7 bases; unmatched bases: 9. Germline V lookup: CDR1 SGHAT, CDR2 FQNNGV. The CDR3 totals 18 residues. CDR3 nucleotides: TGTGCCAGCAGCTTAGATCGAAGACAGGGGGCAGGAAATTCACCCCTCCACTTT. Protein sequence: CASSLDRRQGAGNSPLHF.

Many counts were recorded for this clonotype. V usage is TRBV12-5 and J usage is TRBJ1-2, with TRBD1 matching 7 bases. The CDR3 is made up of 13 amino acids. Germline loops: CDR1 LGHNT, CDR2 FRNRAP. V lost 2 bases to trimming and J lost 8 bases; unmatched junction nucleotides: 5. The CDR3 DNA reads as TGTGCTAGTGGTTTGAGTCCAGGGGGAGGCTACACCTTC. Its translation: CASGLSPGGGYTF.

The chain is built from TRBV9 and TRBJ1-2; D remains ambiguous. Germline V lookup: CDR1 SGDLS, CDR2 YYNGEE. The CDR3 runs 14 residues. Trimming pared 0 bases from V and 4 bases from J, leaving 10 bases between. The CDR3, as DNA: TGTGCCAGCAGCGTAGGCAAGGGCCCCTATGGCTACACCTTC. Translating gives CASSVGKGPYGYTF.

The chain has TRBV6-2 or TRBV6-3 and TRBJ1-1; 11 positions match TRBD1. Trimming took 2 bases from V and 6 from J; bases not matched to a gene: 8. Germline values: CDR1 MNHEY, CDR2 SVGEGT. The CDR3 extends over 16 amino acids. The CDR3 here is CASSYRTGGGGAEAFF. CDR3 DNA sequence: TGTGCCAGCAGTTACCGGACAGGGGGCGGGGGCGCTGAAGCTTTCTTT.

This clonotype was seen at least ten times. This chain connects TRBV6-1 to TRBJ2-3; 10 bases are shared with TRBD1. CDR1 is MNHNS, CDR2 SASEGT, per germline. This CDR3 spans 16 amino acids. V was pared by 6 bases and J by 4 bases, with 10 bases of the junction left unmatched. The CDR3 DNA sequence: TGTGCCAGCAGCATACCGGGACAGGGGACCCCAGATACGCAGTATTTT. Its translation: CASSIPGQGTPDTQYF.

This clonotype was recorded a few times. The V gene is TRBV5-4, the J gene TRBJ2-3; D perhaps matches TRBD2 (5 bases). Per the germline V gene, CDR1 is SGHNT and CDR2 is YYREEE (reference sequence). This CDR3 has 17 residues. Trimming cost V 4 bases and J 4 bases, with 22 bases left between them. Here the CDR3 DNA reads TGTGCCAGCAGCCCGCCTCAGCGGCAGACCTCTGCAGATACGCAGTATTTT. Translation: CASSPPQRQTSADTQYF. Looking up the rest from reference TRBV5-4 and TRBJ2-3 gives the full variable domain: ETGVTQSPTHLIKTRGQQVTLRCSSQSGHNTVSWYQQALGQGPQFIFQYYREEENGRGNFPPRFSGLQFPNYSSELNVNALELDDSALYLCASSPPQRQTSADTQYFGPGTRLTVL.

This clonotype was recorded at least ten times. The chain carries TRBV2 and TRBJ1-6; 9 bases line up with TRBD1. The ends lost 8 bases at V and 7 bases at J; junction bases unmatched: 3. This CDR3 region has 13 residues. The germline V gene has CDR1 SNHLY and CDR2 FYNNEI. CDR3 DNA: TGTGCCAGCTTGGGACAGGGCAATTCACCCCTCCACTTT. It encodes CASLGQGNSPLHF.

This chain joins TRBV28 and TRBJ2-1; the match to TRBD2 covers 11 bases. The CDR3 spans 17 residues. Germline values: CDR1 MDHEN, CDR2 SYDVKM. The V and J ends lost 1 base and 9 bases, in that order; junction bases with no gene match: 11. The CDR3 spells CASSLLGASGGRGEQFF. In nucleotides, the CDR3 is TGTGCCAGCAGTTTATTGGGGGCTAGCGGGGGGCGGGGTGAGCAGTTCTTC.

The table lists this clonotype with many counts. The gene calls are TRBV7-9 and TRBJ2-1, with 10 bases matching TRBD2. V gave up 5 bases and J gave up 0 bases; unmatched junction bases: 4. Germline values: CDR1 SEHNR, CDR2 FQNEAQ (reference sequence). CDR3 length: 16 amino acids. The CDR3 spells CASSGASGGSYNEQFF. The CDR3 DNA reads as TGTGCCAGCAGCGGAGCTAGCGGGGGCTCCTACAATGAGCAGTTCTTC.

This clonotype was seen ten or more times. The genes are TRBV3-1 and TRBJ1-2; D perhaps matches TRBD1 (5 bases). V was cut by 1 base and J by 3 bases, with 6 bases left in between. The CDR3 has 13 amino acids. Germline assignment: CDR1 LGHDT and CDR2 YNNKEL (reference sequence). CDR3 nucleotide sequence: TGTGCCAGCAGCCAAGGGACACACTATGGCTACACCTTC. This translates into CASSQGTHYGYTF.

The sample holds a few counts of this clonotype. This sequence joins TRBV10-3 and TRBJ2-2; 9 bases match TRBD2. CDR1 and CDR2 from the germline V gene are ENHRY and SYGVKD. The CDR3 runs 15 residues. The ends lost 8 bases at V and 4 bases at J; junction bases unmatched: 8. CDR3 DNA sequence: TGTGCCATCTCGGGTGGCGGGGGGGCCACCGGGGAGCTGTTTTTT. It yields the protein CAISGGGGATGELFF.

This chain's CDR3 is CASNGGGDSPLHF. The DNA of the CDR3 is TGTGCCAGCAATGGGGGAGGGGATTCACCCCTCCACTTT. This chain uses TRBV6-1 with TRBJ1-6; a possible D gene is TRBD1 (5 bases). This CDR3 spans 13 amino acids. Trimming removed 7 bases at V and 8 bases at J, with 12 bases between. CDR1 and CDR2 from the germline V gene are MNHNS and SASEGT.

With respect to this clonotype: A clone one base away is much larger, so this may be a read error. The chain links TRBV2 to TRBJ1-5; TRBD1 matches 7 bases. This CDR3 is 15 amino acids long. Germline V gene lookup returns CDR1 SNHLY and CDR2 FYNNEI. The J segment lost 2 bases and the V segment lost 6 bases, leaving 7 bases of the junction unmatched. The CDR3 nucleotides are TGTGCCAGCAGCGGACAGGTAGTTGGCAATCAGCCCCAGCATTTT. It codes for CASSGQVVGNQPQHF.

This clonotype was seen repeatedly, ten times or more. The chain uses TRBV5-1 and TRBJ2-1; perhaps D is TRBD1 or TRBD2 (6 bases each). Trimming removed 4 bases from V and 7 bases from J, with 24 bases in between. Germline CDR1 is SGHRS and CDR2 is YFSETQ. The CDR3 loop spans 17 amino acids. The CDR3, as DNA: TGCGCCAGCAGCCGATACTATTATGAGGGGGGCCGGAATGAGCAGTTCTTC. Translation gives CASSRYYYEGGRNEQFF.